The 2 T cell receptor beta chains below come from one sample, sequenced in a study of blood T cell repertoires in COVID-19. Data came from immunoSEQ multiplex PCR; TCRdb stores just in-frame clones and leaves some out. Among about 250,000 clones, roughly 80% were seen once, and the ten largest hold 4.5% to 6%. Sequences were obtained from PBMCs or T cells enriched from blood (not recorded which). The receptors derive from a man aged 35-49 years who had been exposed to COVID-19.

V and J are TRBV10-1 and TRBJ1-1; a possible D gene is TRBD1 (5 bases). With 6 bases removed from V and 1 base from J, the gap between germline ends came to 12 bases. This CDR3 has 14 amino acids. Germline lookup yields CDR1 WNHNN and CDR2 SYGVQD (reference sequence). CDR3 DNA: TGCGCCAGCAGGCCGGGACTAGGGAACACTGAAGCTTTCTTT. Its protein product is CASRPGLGNTEAFF.

The CDR3 loop is CASSPGGSNTEAFF. The CDR3 region has the DNA TGTGCCAGCAGCCCGGGGGGGTCGAACACTGAAGCTTTCTTT. The J gene is TRBJ1-1, the V gene TRBV11-3; TRBD1 is a possible D gene (5 bases). Trimming took off 5 bases at V and 1 base at J, with 11 bases between the two ends. CDR3 length: 14 amino acids. The germline gives CDR1 SGHNT, CDR2 YENEEA.